Shown below are 7 T cell receptor beta chains from a single sample sequenced in a study of T cells in Graves' hyperthyroidism and ophthalmopathy. TCR beta CDR3 regions were amplified from RNA transcripts. HTBI primers drove first-round RT-PCR of the TCR CDR3. MiXCR, applied by TCRdb to the multiplex PCR reads, yields one record per CDR3 protein. Of almost 600,000 distinct CDR3 sequences in the sample, roughly 14% are singletons; the top ten hold 5.8%. Sequenced input: blood. These receptors all stem from a woman aged 30 to 39 with Graves' hyperthyroidism that later progressed to Graves' ophthalmopathy.

This clonotype was detected ten times or more. The chain couples TRBV24-1 to TRBJ1-3; no clear D. The germline CDR1 and CDR2 sequences are KGHDR and SFDVKD. The CDR3 loop spans 15 amino acids. The V gene lost 4 bases and the J gene lost 2 bases, with 11 bases spanning the gap. CDR3 in DNA: TGTGCCACCAGTGAGGGCCCACCGGCTGGAAACACCATATATTTT. This gives the protein CATSEGPPAGNTIYF.

Regarding this clonotype: Since a much larger clone is just one base distant, this may be a read error. The chain is built from TRBV12-3 or TRBV12-4 and TRBJ2-1, with 9 bases aligning to TRBD2. This CDR3 has 14 amino acids. This CDR3 is CASRGLAGYNEQSF. The CDR3 coding sequence is TGTGCCAGCAGGGGACTAGCCGGCTACAATGAGCAGTCCTTC.

This clonotype occurred many times. The chain couples TRBV11-3 to TRBJ1-1; TRBD1 is a possible D gene (5 bases). CDR1 is SGHNT and CDR2 is YENEEA in the germline V gene. Between the trimmed V and J ends, which lost 2 bases and 6 bases, there was a span of 10 bases. The CDR3 spans 13 residues. This CDR3 is CASSLLRGAEAFF. The DNA for the CDR3 is TGTGCCAGCAGCTTACTACGGGGGGCTGAAGCTTTCTTT.

At least ten counts were recorded for this clonotype. J is TRBJ1-1 and V is TRBV9; D gene uncertain. V lost 2 bases, J lost 3 bases, and 11 bases lay in between. In germline, CDR1 is SGDLS, CDR2 YYNGEE. CDR3 size: 14 residues. CDR3 DNA sequence: TGTGCCAGCAGCGTCGGGCAGGAATACACTGAAGCTTTCTTT. Translated, it gives CASSVGQEYTEAFF.

The gene calls are TRBV30 and TRBJ1-1; D possibly corresponds to TRBD1 (5 bases). Germline CDR1 reads GTSNPN; CDR2 reads SVGIG (reference sequence). The CDR3 runs to 13 residues. V lost 5 bases, J lost 5 bases, and 15 bases lay in between. CDR3 sequence reads: CAWSRDVGTEAFF. DNA of the CDR3: TGTGCCTGGTCCCGGGACGTAGGAACTGAAGCTTTCTTT.

The table lists this clonotype with a few counts. The rearrangement uses TRBV24-1 and TRBJ2-5; D possibly corresponds to TRBD1 (6 bases). CDR1 and CDR2 from the germline V gene are KGHDR and SFDVKD. The CDR3 loop spans 14 amino acids. Trimming stripped 4 bases from V and 3 bases from J, with 11 bases between. The DNA of the CDR3 is TGTGCCACCAGTGACCCCGGACAGAAAGAGACCCAGTACTTC. Translated, it gives CATSDPGQKETQYF.

There are many counts of this clonotype. The chain recombines TRBV12-3 or TRBV12-4 with TRBJ1-5; D not certain. This CDR3 is built from 14 residues. Trimming stripped 5 bases from V and 7 bases from J, with 15 bases between. The CDR3 spells CASSPRVVEQPQHF. The CDR3 region has the DNA TGTGCCAGCAGTCCTAGGGTAGTAGAGCAGCCCCAGCATTTT.